The rows below give T cell receptor beta chains drawn from one sample of a study of patients and donors after allogeneic stem cell transplantation. MiXCR, run by TCRdb on the RT-PCR reads, gives a single entry per CDR3 protein. There are more than 850,000 distinct CDR3 sequences in the sample; 15% to 20% occur only once, and 5% to 6.5% lies in the top ten. Sequencing was done on a sample of blood, either unsorted or a sorted T cell fraction (not recorded which). These receptors all come from a human donor who was either an allogeneic HSCT recipient or a stem cell or donor lymphocyte infusion donor (not recorded which). It is not recorded whose cells these are; they may come from a transplant donor. Each CDR3 is given with its conserved first and last residue. D genes are given only for firm matches. Clone size is shown for a subset of rows, as once, few, many or a class of expanded clone.

clone_size d_call j_call v_call cdr3_aa cdr3_nt
few NA TRBJ2-7 TRBV5-1 CASSLGLAAPYEQYF TGCGCCAGCAGCTTGGGTTTAGCGGCCCCCTACGAGCAGTACTTC
NA TRBD2 TRBJ2-1 TRBV20-1 CSARDRIAGFPGEQFF TGCAGTGCTAGAGATCGAATAGCGGGGTTCCCCGGTGAGCAGTTCTTC
many TRBD2 TRBJ2-5 TRBV7-9 CASSLSGTQETQYF TGCGCCAGCAGTCTTAGCGGGACCCAAGAGACCCAGTACTTC
few TRBD2 TRBJ2-2 TRBV5-1 CASSLGLAGTTGELFF TGCGCCAGCAGCTTGGGGCTAGCGGGAACCACCGGGGAGCTGTTTTTT
few TRBD1 TRBJ1-1 TRBV6-5 CASSYSTPRGGTEAFF TGTGCCAGCAGTTACTCGACCCCCAGGGGGGGCACTGAAGCTTTCTTT
NA NA TRBJ2-2 TRBV27 CASSLLGANGELFF TGTGCCAGCAGTTTATTGGGGGCGAACGGGGAGCTGTTTTTT
few NA TRBJ1-3 TRBV9 CASSVGGVAGNTIYF TGTGCCAGCAGCGTAGGAGGTGTGGCTGGAAACACCATATATTTT
NA TRBD1 TRBJ1-2 TRBV2 CASSTGTGGAYGYTF TGTGCCAGTTCTACCGGGACAGGGGGCGCCTATGGCTACACCTTC
NA NA TRBJ2-7 TRBV7-9 CASSFPAGHEQYF TGTGCCAGCAGCTTTCCGGCTGGGCACGAGCAGTACTTC
few NA TRBJ1-2 TRBV5-1 CASSLTAGARGYTF TGCGCCAGCAGCTTGACAGCGGGCGCCAGGGGCTACACCTTC
NA NA TRBJ1-1 TRBV6-1 CASTAGTMNTEAFF TGTGCCAGCACCGCCGGGACAATGAACACTGAAGCTTTCTTT
few NA TRBJ2-1 TRBV20-1 CSARPAGRNEQFF TGCAGTGCTAGACCGGCTGGGCGCAATGAGCAGTTCTTC
few NA TRBJ2-6 TRBV5-6 CASSITGLRSGANVLTF TGTGCCAGCAGCATAACGGGACTCCGCTCTGGGGCCAACGTCCTGACTTTC